The rows below give T cell receptor beta chains drawn from one sample of a study of blood T cell repertoires in COVID-19. Assay: immunoSEQ multiplex PCR; the TCRdb copy retains only in-frame clones and omits some. The sample lists around 250,000 clones, 90% to 95% occurring once. Source material: PBMCs or T cells enriched from blood (not recorded which). These receptors were taken from a human donor in a cohort exposed to, infected with or recovered from COVID-19 (not recorded which). The donor label of this sample is uncertain. Both conserved end residues are part of each CDR3. The D gene is left open where the match is weak. Size tells how often a clone was seen (once, few, many) or the class of an expanded clone, and some rows leave it out.

cdr3_nt: TGCGCCAGCAGTCAAGTGACAGGGCCATACGAGCAGTACTTC; cdr3_aa: CASSQVTGPYEQYF; clone_size: NA; v_call: TRBV23-1; j_call: TRBJ2-7; d_call: TRBD1
cdr3_nt: TGTGCCAGCTCACCACCGCGGACAGCCTCGGGAGAGACCCAGTACTTC; cdr3_aa: CASSPPRTASGETQYF; clone_size: NA; v_call: TRBV18; j_call: TRBJ2-5; d_call: NA
cdr3_nt: TGCGCCAGCAGCCAAGAACAGGGTTATAATTCACCCCTCCACTTT; cdr3_aa: CASSQEQGYNSPLHF; clone_size: NA; v_call: TRBV4-3; j_call: TRBJ1-6; d_call: NA
cdr3_nt: TGTGCCAGCAGCTACACTCCGGGACAGGGTAATTCACCCCTCCACTTT; cdr3_aa: CASSYTPGQGNSPLHF; clone_size: NA; v_call: TRBV5-6; j_call: TRBJ1-6; d_call: TRBD1
cdr3_nt: TGTGCCAGCAGCGCGACAGGGACAGGTGAGCAGTACTTC; cdr3_aa: CASSATGTGEQYF; clone_size: NA; v_call: TRBV7-9; j_call: TRBJ2-7; d_call: TRBD1
cdr3_nt: TGTGCCAGCAGTTCCCAACTGGGGGGGAACACTGAAGCTTTCTTT; cdr3_aa: CASSSQLGGNTEAFF; clone_size: NA; v_call: TRBV6-5; j_call: TRBJ1-1; d_call: NA
cdr3_nt: TGTGCCAGCAGTCCCCCGGGACAGGGGTATCCGGGTCAGCCCCAGCATTTT; cdr3_aa: CASSPPGQGYPGQPQHF; clone_size: NA; v_call: TRBV28; j_call: TRBJ1-5; d_call: TRBD1
cdr3_nt: TGTGCCAGCAGACGAAGCCGGGACAGGACCCCTTCTGGAAACACCATATATTTT; cdr3_aa: CASRRSRDRTPSGNTIYF; clone_size: NA; v_call: TRBV11-2; j_call: TRBJ1-3; d_call: TRBD1
cdr3_nt: TGTGCCTGGAGTGGACAGGGGATGGAAAAACTGTTTTTT; cdr3_aa: CAWSGQGMEKLFF; clone_size: NA; v_call: TRBV30; j_call: TRBJ1-4; d_call: TRBD1
cdr3_nt: TGTGCCAGCAGCCTCCAATGGGGGGCGAACACCGGGGAGCTGTTTTTT; cdr3_aa: CASSLQWGANTGELFF; clone_size: NA; v_call: TRBV3-1/TRBV3-2; j_call: TRBJ2-2; d_call: NA
cdr3_nt: TGTGCCAGCAGGGGATTAGCGGGGGCGCAGTATTTT; cdr3_aa: CASRGLAGAQYF; clone_size: NA; v_call: TRBV27; j_call: TRBJ2-3; d_call: TRBD2
cdr3_nt: TGTGCCATCGGCGCCGGACTAGCGGGGGGCACAGATACGCAGTATTTT; cdr3_aa: CAIGAGLAGGTDTQYF; clone_size: NA; v_call: TRBV10-3; j_call: TRBJ2-3; d_call: TRBD2
cdr3_nt: TGTGCCAGCAGCTCAGGGAGGACTAGCGGGTCGCGATACGAGCAGTACTTC; cdr3_aa: CASSSGRTSGSRYEQYF; clone_size: NA; v_call: TRBV7-2; j_call: TRBJ2-7; d_call: TRBD2
cdr3_nt: TGTGCCAGCAGTTACTCTGTCCCAGGGGCGGATGGCTACACCTTC; cdr3_aa: CASSYSVPGADGYTF; clone_size: few; v_call: TRBV6-5; j_call: TRBJ1-2; d_call: NA
cdr3_nt: TGTGCCACCAGTGATCGCACGGTGAACACCGGGGAGCTGTTTTTT; cdr3_aa: CATSDRTVNTGELFF; clone_size: NA; v_call: TRBV24-1; j_call: TRBJ2-2; d_call: NA
cdr3_nt: TGCGCCAGCAGCCAAGATCACAGTGAAGGCTACACCTTC; cdr3_aa: CASSQDHSEGYTF; clone_size: NA; v_call: TRBV4-1; j_call: TRBJ1-2; d_call: NA
cdr3_nt: TGTGCCAGCATGCCCCCCGGGACAGGGGGCTCTCAGCCCCAGCATTTT; cdr3_aa: CASMPPGTGGSQPQHF; clone_size: many; v_call: TRBV2; j_call: TRBJ1-5; d_call: TRBD1
cdr3_nt: TGTGCCAGCAGCTTGGCAACAATTGGGCGGGGGGTCTACGAGCAGTACTTC; cdr3_aa: CASSLATIGRGVYEQYF; clone_size: NA; v_call: TRBV5-6; j_call: TRBJ2-7; d_call: TRBD2
cdr3_nt: TGTGCCAGCAGCCCCCCGGGTCAGCCCCAGCATTTT; cdr3_aa: CASSPPGQPQHF; clone_size: NA; v_call: TRBV7-2; j_call: TRBJ1-5; d_call: NA
cdr3_nt: TGTGCCAGCAGCTTAGAAAAACACAAAACTAATGAAAAACTGTTTTTT; cdr3_aa: CASSLEKHKTNEKLFF; clone_size: NA; v_call: TRBV7-8; j_call: TRBJ1-4; d_call: NA
cdr3_nt: TGTGCCAGCAGCTTGACAGGGGGCAATCAGCCCCAGCATTTT; cdr3_aa: CASSLTGGNQPQHF; clone_size: once; v_call: TRBV7-2; j_call: TRBJ1-5; d_call: TRBD1
cdr3_nt: TGTGCCAGCAAGACAGATGGAAACACCATATATTTT; cdr3_aa: CASKTDGNTIYF; clone_size: once; v_call: TRBV2; j_call: TRBJ1-3; d_call: NA
cdr3_nt: TGTGCCAGCAGTTACTTGCCGTTCGTGACAGGGGGAGCTTTCTTT; cdr3_aa: CASSYLPFVTGGAFF; clone_size: NA; v_call: TRBV6-5; j_call: TRBJ1-1; d_call: TRBD1
cdr3_nt: TGTGCCACCCACAGTGGTGGGAGCAATCAGCCCCAGCATTTT; cdr3_aa: CATHSGGSNQPQHF; clone_size: once; v_call: TRBV6-6; j_call: TRBJ1-5; d_call: NA
cdr3_nt: TGTGCCAGCAGTATGTCAACGGTCGAGCGGGGGGGCAAAGATCTAGCCAAAAACATTCAGTACTTC; cdr3_aa: CASSMSTVERGGKDLAKNIQYF; clone_size: NA; v_call: TRBV21-1; j_call: TRBJ2-4; d_call: NA
cdr3_nt: TGTGCCTGGAAAAGGAGACTTGAAGCTTTCTTT; cdr3_aa: CAWKRRLEAFF; clone_size: NA; v_call: TRBV30; j_call: TRBJ1-1; d_call: NA
cdr3_nt: TGTGCTAGTGGCTTGGGACAGGTCATCTACGAGCAGTACTTC; cdr3_aa: CASGLGQVIYEQYF; clone_size: NA; v_call: TRBV12-5; j_call: TRBJ2-7; d_call: TRBD1
cdr3_nt: TGTGCCAGCAGCCAAGGTGTCCGGGATACTGAAGCTTTCTTT; cdr3_aa: CASSQGVRDTEAFF; clone_size: NA; v_call: TRBV14; j_call: TRBJ1-1; d_call: NA
cdr3_nt: TGTGCCAGCAGCTTGAGGGGGGGTGGTGGAGATACGCAGTATTTT; cdr3_aa: CASSLRGGGGDTQYF; clone_size: NA; v_call: TRBV5-4; j_call: TRBJ2-3; d_call: NA
cdr3_nt: TGTGCCAGCAGCCAAGGCGGACAAACCGGGGAGCTGTTTTTT; cdr3_aa: CASSQGGQTGELFF; clone_size: once; v_call: TRBV4-2; j_call: TRBJ2-2; d_call: NA
cdr3_nt: TGTGCCAGCAGCTTATCGGGGGCTAACTATGGCTACACCTTC; cdr3_aa: CASSLSGANYGYTF; clone_size: once; v_call: TRBV5-5; j_call: TRBJ1-2; d_call: NA
cdr3_nt: TGTGCCAGCTCACCCCCGCGTTTACAAGAGACCCAGTACTTC; cdr3_aa: CASSPPRLQETQYF; clone_size: NA; v_call: TRBV18; j_call: TRBJ2-5; d_call: NA
cdr3_nt: TGTGCCAGTAAAGGCCCCGGACTTTCTGATAGCAATCAGCCCCAGCATTTT; cdr3_aa: CASKGPGLSDSNQPQHF; clone_size: NA; v_call: TRBV19; j_call: TRBJ1-5; d_call: NA
cdr3_nt: TGTGCCAGCAGTGATGGACTAGCGGGGCCCACAGATACGCAGTATTTT; cdr3_aa: CASSDGLAGPTDTQYF; clone_size: NA; v_call: TRBV2; j_call: TRBJ2-3; d_call: TRBD2
cdr3_nt: TGTGCCAGCAGCGGGACAGTTTATAATTCACCCCTCCACTTT; cdr3_aa: CASSGTVYNSPLHF; clone_size: NA; v_call: TRBV9; j_call: TRBJ1-6; d_call: NA
cdr3_nt: TGTGCCAGCAGCCTCATATCCGGGGGAGGTGGCTACACCTTC; cdr3_aa: CASSLISGGGGYTF; clone_size: NA; v_call: TRBV9; j_call: TRBJ1-2; d_call: NA
cdr3_nt: TGTGCCATCAGTGTGGCGGGGGGGCCAAATACGCAGTATTTT; cdr3_aa: CAISVAGGPNTQYF; clone_size: NA; v_call: TRBV10-3; j_call: TRBJ2-3; d_call: TRBD2
cdr3_nt: TGTGCCAGCTCTCCTACAGGGAGCTCTGGAAACACCATATATTTT; cdr3_aa: CASSPTGSSGNTIYF; clone_size: NA; v_call: TRBV18; j_call: TRBJ1-3; d_call: NA
cdr3_nt: TGCACCAGCAGCCGAAAGCTTTGGACTAAAGATACGCAGTATTTT; cdr3_aa: CTSSRKLWTKDTQYF; clone_size: NA; v_call: TRBV1; j_call: TRBJ2-3; d_call: NA
cdr3_nt: TGTGCCGTTGCAGTAGGACAGTCCTACGAGCAGTACTTC; cdr3_aa: CAVAVGQSYEQYF; clone_size: NA; v_call: TRBV5-8; j_call: TRBJ2-7; d_call: NA
cdr3_nt: TGCAGCGTTACACTGACAGATGAAAAACTGTTTTTT; cdr3_aa: CSVTLTDEKLFF; clone_size: NA; v_call: TRBV29-1; j_call: TRBJ1-4; d_call: NA
cdr3_nt: TGTGCCAGCAGCGTGGGACTAGCGAGGCAAGAGACCCAGTACTTC; cdr3_aa: CASSVGLARQETQYF; clone_size: once; v_call: TRBV5-6; j_call: TRBJ2-5; d_call: TRBD2
cdr3_nt: TGTGCCACCAGCCCGGGACAGGGGATCTCTGAAGCTTTCTTT; cdr3_aa: CATSPGQGISEAFF; clone_size: few; v_call: TRBV24-1; j_call: TRBJ1-1; d_call: TRBD1
cdr3_nt: TGTGCCAGTAGAAGCGGGGGGATCTATGGCTACACCTTC; cdr3_aa: CASRSGGIYGYTF; clone_size: once; v_call: TRBV19; j_call: TRBJ1-2; d_call: NA
cdr3_nt: TGTGCCACCAGTGGCTCAGGGGGCACTGAAGCTTTCTTT; cdr3_aa: CATSGSGGTEAFF; clone_size: NA; v_call: TRBV24-1; j_call: TRBJ1-1; d_call: TRBD1
cdr3_nt: TGTGCCTGGGGGCAGGCAAGGGGGAATTCACCCCTCCACTTT; cdr3_aa: CAWGQARGNSPLHF; clone_size: NA; v_call: TRBV30; j_call: TRBJ1-6; d_call: NA
cdr3_nt: TGCGCCAGCAGCCAAGGGAAACTACCTCCTCAAGAGACCCAGTACTTC; cdr3_aa: CASSQGKLPPQETQYF; clone_size: NA; v_call: TRBV4-1; j_call: TRBJ2-5; d_call: NA
cdr3_nt: TGTGCCAGTATCCCTTATGGGGGCGCCAGGGATGGCTACACCTTC; cdr3_aa: CASIPYGGARDGYTF; clone_size: NA; v_call: TRBV27; j_call: TRBJ1-2; d_call: NA
cdr3_nt: TGTGCCAGCAGTTACGGGGGGGCTGGCCAGCCCCAGCATTTT; cdr3_aa: CASSYGGAGQPQHF; clone_size: NA; v_call: TRBV6-2/TRBV6-3; j_call: TRBJ1-5; d_call: NA
cdr3_nt: TGCAGCGTTGAAGATACGGTTAACTATGGCTACACCTTC; cdr3_aa: CSVEDTVNYGYTF; clone_size: NA; v_call: TRBV29-1; j_call: TRBJ1-2; d_call: NA
cdr3_nt: TGCGCCAGCAGCCCCGGGACAGGGAGGGACACTGAAGCTTTCTTT; cdr3_aa: CASSPGTGRDTEAFF; clone_size: NA; v_call: TRBV4-3; j_call: TRBJ1-1; d_call: TRBD1
cdr3_nt: TGCAGCGTGCAGGGGGGTACGGGAAACACCATATATTTT; cdr3_aa: CSVQGGTGNTIYF; clone_size: NA; v_call: TRBV29-1; j_call: TRBJ1-3; d_call: TRBD1
cdr3_nt: TGTGCCATCAGGCCCGAGGGCGGGGGCCACTACGAGCAGTACTTC; cdr3_aa: CAIRPEGGGHYEQYF; clone_size: NA; v_call: TRBV10-3; j_call: TRBJ2-7; d_call: NA
cdr3_nt: TGTGCCAGTCGGACAGCTAACTATGGCTACACCTTC; cdr3_aa: CASRTANYGYTF; clone_size: NA; v_call: TRBV12-3/TRBV12-4; j_call: TRBJ1-2; d_call: NA
cdr3_nt: TGTGCCAGCATTCAAAACACTAACTATGGCTACACCTTC; cdr3_aa: CASIQNTNYGYTF; clone_size: NA; v_call: TRBV6-5; j_call: TRBJ1-2; d_call: NA
cdr3_nt: TGTGCCAGCAGTTTTATGGACAGGGCTTCACCCCTCCACTTT; cdr3_aa: CASSFMDRASPLHF; clone_size: NA; v_call: TRBV27; j_call: TRBJ1-6; d_call: TRBD1
cdr3_nt: TGTGCCAGCAGCCCCCAAGGGGCGGTTTCACGAGGAGAGACCCAGTACTTC; cdr3_aa: CASSPQGAVSRGETQYF; clone_size: NA; v_call: TRBV14; j_call: TRBJ2-5; d_call: NA
cdr3_nt: TGTGCCACCAGCAGGTGGGACAGGGGGGACACCGGGGAGCTGTTTTTT; cdr3_aa: CATSRWDRGDTGELFF; clone_size: few; v_call: TRBV15; j_call: TRBJ2-2; d_call: TRBD1
cdr3_nt: TGTGCCAGCAGTGATAGATGGGGCCGCGAGCAGTACTTC; cdr3_aa: CASSDRWGREQYF; clone_size: few; v_call: TRBV6-1; j_call: TRBJ2-7; d_call: NA